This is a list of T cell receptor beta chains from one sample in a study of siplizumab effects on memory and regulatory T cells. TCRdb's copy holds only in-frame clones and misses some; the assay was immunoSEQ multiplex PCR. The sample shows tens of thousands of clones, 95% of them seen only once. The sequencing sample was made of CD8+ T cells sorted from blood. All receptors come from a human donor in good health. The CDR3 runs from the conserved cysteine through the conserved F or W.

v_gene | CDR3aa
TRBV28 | CASSPGDGQAYEQYF
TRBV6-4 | CASSDSALAGQYNEQFF
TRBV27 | CASSLGDYNEQFF
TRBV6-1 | CASSEWVELDTQYF
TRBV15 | CATSVAGGLYNEQFF
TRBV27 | CASSYQAGGPPGELFF
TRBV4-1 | CASSQGSQLSYEQYF
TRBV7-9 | CASSLYRGSNTEAFF
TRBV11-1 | CASSLADRGSDTQYF
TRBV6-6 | CASSYSWDRGHEQYF
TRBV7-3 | CASSLGLSGETQYF
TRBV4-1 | CASSQTGGKQPQHF
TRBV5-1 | CASSLRQGDITYGYTF
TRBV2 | CAWEDYGYTF
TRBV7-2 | CASSLGLGAYEQYF
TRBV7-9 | CASKGNTIYF
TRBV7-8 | CASSLSSGQTYEQYF
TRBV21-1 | CAARDQETQYF
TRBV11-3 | CASEGKTGELFF
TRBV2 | CASRPGTGLEAFF
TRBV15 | CATSRGPLGGAYNEQFF
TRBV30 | CAWSSTGQGIMYGYTF
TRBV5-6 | CASSLEDRGREQYF
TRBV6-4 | CASSDYAGQGKNGYTF
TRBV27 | CASSLGGYYNEQFF
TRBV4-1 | CASSLGQGDLDGEQYF
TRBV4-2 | CASSPRTLMNTEAFF
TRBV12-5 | CASGIQGYEQYF
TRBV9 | CASSEGQGYNQPQHF
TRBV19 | CASSILLTSTETQYF
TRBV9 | CASSLTGTTTNEQFF
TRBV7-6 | CASSQNREQETQYF
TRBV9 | CASSVEVAGAYNEQFF
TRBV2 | CASSEGTGRANTGELFF
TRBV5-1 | CASKDGSGDTEAFF
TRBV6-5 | CASSYSGTAGNTIYF
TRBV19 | CASSYRGFDEQYF
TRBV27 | CASSLLSPGETQYF
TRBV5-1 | CASGGSRLADTHTQYF
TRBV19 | CASSIGGQEVGYTF
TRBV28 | CASSLSRGRGYNEQFF
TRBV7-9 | CASSFQPEETQYF
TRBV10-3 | CAIRDRDGEKLFF
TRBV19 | CASSYGSSTDTQYF
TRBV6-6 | CASSYDRFQETQYF
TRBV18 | CASSPGTGNQPQHF
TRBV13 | CASSAGEGGQYF
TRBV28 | CASSLKSGAPIAKNIQYF
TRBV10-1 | CASSDSDEQYF
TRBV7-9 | CASSPPVTGKGVEQYF
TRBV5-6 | CASSLAGMSNQPQHF
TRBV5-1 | CASSFRLYNEQFF
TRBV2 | CASAGGPAYEQYF